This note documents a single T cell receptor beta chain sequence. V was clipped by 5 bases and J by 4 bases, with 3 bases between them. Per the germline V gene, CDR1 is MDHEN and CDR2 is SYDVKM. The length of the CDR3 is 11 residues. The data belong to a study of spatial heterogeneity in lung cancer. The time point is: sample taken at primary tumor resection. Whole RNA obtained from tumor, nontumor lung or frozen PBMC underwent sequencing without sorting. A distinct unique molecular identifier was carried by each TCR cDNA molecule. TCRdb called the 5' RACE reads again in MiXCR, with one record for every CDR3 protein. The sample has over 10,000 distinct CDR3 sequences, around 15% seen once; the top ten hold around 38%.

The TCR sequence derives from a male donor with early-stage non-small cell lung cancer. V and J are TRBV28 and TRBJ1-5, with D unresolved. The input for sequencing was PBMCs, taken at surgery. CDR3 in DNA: TGTGCCAGCAGTAGAAATCAGCCCCAGCATTTT. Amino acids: CASSRNQPQHF.